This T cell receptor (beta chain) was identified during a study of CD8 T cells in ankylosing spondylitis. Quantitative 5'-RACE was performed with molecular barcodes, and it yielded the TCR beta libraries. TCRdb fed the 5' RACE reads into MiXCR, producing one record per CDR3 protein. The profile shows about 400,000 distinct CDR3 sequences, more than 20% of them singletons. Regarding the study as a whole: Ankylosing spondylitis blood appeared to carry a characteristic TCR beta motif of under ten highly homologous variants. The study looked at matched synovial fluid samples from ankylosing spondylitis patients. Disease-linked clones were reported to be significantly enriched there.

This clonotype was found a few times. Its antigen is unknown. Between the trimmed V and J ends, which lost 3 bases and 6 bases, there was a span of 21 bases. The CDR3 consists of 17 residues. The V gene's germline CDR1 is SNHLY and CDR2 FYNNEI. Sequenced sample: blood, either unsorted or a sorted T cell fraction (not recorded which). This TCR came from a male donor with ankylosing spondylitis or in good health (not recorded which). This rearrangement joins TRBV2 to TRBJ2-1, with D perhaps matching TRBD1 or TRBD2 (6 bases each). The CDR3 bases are TGTGCCAGCAGTGATACAAGCCGGGGGCGCTCCGGCAATGAGCAGTTCTTC. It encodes CASSDTSRGRSGNEQFF.